This TCR beta chain was observed in a study of blood T cell repertoires in COVID-19. Looking at the study overall: Whether acute or convalescent, the COVID-19 samples came from the United States, Italy and Spain.

This clone has just a few counts. Produced via immunoSEQ multiplex PCR; TCRdb's table is partial and in-frame only. The data contain 130,000 or so clones, roughly four fifths of them singletons. Participant ages covered roughly 18 to 90 years across about 22 US areas. Recovered Cohort 3 donors showed two negative PCRs, clearance, or symptom resolution. This clonotype was sampled from a man aged 30-40 years who had recovered from COVID-19. Sequences were obtained from PBMCs or T cells enriched from blood (not recorded which).

Written as DNA, the CDR3 is TGTGCCAGCAGCAGTAGGACTAGCGGATCTGGGGCCCAAGAGACCCAGTACTTC. It yields the protein CASSSRTSGSGAQETQYF. The chain has TRBV7-9 and TRBJ2-5, with 10 bases lining up with TRBD2. From germline, CDR1 is SEHNR and CDR2 FQNEAQ (reference sequence). CDR3 length equals 18 residues. The ends lost 5 bases at V and 1 base at J; junction bases unmatched: 13.